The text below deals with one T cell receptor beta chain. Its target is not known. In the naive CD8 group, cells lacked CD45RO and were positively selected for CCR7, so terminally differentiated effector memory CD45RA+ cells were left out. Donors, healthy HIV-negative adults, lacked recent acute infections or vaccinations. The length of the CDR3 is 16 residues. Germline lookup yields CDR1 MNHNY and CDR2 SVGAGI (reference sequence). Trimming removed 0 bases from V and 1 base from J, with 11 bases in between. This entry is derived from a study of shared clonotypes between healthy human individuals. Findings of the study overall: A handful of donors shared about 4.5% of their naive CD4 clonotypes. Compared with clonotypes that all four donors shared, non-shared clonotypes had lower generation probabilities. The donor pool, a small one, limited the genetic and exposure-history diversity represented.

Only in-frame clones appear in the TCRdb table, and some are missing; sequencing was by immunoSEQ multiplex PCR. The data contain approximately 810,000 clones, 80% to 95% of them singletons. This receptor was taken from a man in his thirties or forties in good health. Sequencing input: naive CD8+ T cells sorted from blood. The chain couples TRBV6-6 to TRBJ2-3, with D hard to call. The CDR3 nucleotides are TGTGCCAGCAGTTACTCGATGGAGAGTGGCACAGATACGCAGTATTTT. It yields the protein CASSYSMESGTDTQYF.